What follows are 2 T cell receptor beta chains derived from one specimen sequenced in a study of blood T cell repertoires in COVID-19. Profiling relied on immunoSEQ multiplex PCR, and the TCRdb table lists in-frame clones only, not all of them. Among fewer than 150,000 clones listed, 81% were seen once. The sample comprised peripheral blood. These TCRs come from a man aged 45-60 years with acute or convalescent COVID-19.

The CDR3 DNA reads as TGTGCCAGCAGCTTAGAACAGGGTGGTGAAAAACTGTTTTTT. Translation gives CASSLEQGGEKLFF. The V gene is TRBV11-2, the J gene TRBJ1-4, with D perhaps matching TRBD1 (6 bases). CDR3 length: 14 amino acids. The germline CDR1 and CDR2 sequences are SGHAT and FQNNGV. V lost 0 bases, J lost 7 bases, and 9 bases lay in between.

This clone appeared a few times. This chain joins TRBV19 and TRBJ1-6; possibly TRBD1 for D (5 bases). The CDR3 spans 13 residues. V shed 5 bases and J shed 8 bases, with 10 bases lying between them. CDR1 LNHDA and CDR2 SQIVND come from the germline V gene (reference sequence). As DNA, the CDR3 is TGTGCCAGTAGTGTCCTAGGGGATTCACCCCTCCACTTT. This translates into CASSVLGDSPLHF.